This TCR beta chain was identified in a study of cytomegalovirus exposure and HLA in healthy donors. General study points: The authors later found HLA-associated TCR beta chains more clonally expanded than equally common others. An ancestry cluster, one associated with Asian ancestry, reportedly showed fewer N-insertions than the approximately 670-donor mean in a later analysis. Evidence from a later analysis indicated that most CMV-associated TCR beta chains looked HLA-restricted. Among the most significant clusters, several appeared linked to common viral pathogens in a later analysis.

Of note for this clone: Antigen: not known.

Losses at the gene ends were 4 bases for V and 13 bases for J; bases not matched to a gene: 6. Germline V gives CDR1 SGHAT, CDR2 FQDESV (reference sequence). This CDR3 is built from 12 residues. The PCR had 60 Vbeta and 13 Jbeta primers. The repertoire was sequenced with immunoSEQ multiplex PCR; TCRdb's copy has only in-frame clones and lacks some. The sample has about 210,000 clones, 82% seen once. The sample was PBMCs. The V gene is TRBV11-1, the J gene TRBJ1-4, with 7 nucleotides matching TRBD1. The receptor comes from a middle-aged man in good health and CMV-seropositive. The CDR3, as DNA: TGTGCCAGCAGCTACTCGACAGGGAGACTGTTTTTT. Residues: CASSYSTGRLFF.